This T cell receptor beta chain was profiled in a study of T-cell reconstitution after alpha-beta-depleted transplantation in children. Unique molecular identifiers were built into the TCRbeta library. TCRdb fed the PCR reads into MiXCR, producing one record per CDR3 protein. Of some 220,000 distinct CDR3 sequences in the sample, roughly 9% were seen once. This clonotype was seen only a few times. Germline V gene data show CDR1 as LNHNV and CDR2 as YYDKDF (reference sequence). This CDR3 spans 15 amino acids. The ends were cut back, 0 bases at V and 5 bases at J, with 13 bases in the middle. The sample here was PBMCs from the stem cell graft donor, taken from the stem cell graft. The sequence came from a human donor who donated a stem cell graft to a child with acute lymphoblastic leukemia. V is TRBV15 and J is TRBJ1-1; maybe TRBD1 (6 bases). CDR3 region: CATSRDRGRGTEAFF. CDR3 in DNA: TGTGCCACCAGCAGAGATCGGGGGAGGGGGACTGAAGCTTTCTTT.